This T cell receptor (beta chain) was documented in a study of CD8 T cells in ankylosing spondylitis. Study-level results: There was reportedly significant enrichment of clones that were disease-linked in matched ankylosing spondylitis synovial fluid. Several of the motif variants were reported before in synovial fluid and blood from reactive arthritis. Disease-linked clones were CD8+ and relatively rare in peripheral blood. Among TCR beta sequences, a motif of several highly homologous variants appeared characteristic of ankylosing spondylitis blood.

Concerning this clonotype itself: Its antigen is still unknown.

It was by quantitative 5'-RACE with molecular barcodes that TCR beta libraries were made. One entry per CDR3 protein results from TCRdb running MiXCR on the 5' RACE reads. The profile shows 200,000 to 250,000 distinct CDR3 sequences, around 19% of them singletons. Germline V gene data show CDR1 as SQVTM and CDR2 as ANQGSEA. The CDR3 spans 13 residues. V shed 5 bases, J shed 6 bases, and the junction held 8 bases outside the gene matches. The origin of this receptor is a male donor with ankylosing spondylitis. This chain connects TRBV29-1 to TRBJ1-2; 8 positions match TRBD1. What was sequenced was blood, either unsorted or a sorted T cell fraction (not recorded which). The CDR3 bases are TGCAGCGTTCCAGGGGGCCAGGGAGATGGCTACACCTTC. Residues: CSVPGGQGDGYTF.